The sequence of this T cell receptor (beta chain) was determined in a study of blood T cell repertoires in COVID-19. Germline CDR1 and CDR2: KGHDR and SFDVKD. Trimming took 2 bases from V and 2 from J, leaving 10 bases between them. The CDR3 is 15 amino acids. This table comes from immunoSEQ multiplex PCR, and its TCRdb copy is limited to in-frame clones, with some not included. The profile shows approximately 70,000 clones, around 87% of them singletons. What was sequenced was peripheral blood. This TCR was sampled from a woman aged 60-75 years with acute or convalescent COVID-19. The gene calls are TRBV24-1 and TRBJ2-3; the D gene is possibly TRBD1 (6 bases). CDR3 residues: CATSDSGQTTDTQYF. DNA of the CDR3: TGTGCCACCAGTGATTCCGGACAGACCACAGATACGCAGTATTTT.